This is a list of T cell receptor beta chains from one sample in a study of blood T cell repertoires in COVID-19. TCRdb's table, derived via immunoSEQ multiplex PCR, lists solely in-frame clones and lacks some. Altogether roughly 200,000 clones are present, 80% to 90% being singletons, with the ten largest covering around 7%. Sequencing used PBMCs or T cells enriched from blood (not recorded which). The receptors were gathered from a man under 40 in a cohort exposed to, infected with or recovered from COVID-19 (not recorded which). The CDR3 runs from the conserved cysteine through the conserved F or W. Each record gives: CDR3 DNA, CDR3 protein, clone size, J gene, D gene, V gene. D genes are given only for firm matches. Size is stated for part of the rows, as once, few or many counts, or as a class when the clone is expanded.

CDR3nt: TGTGCCAGTAGTATTGGTGCGGGAGCGGCAGATACGCAGTATTTT; CDR3aa: CASSIGAGAADTQYF; abundance: NA; j_gene: TRBJ2-3; d_gene: TRBD2; v_gene: TRBV19
CDR3nt: TGTGCCAGCAGCCGCATGAGCGCCCTGGATAAACAGGGCGAGCAGTACTTC; CDR3aa: CASSRMSALDKQGEQYF; abundance: NA; j_gene: TRBJ2-7; d_gene: NA; v_gene: TRBV27
CDR3nt: TGTGCCAGCAGCTCACGACTAGCGAGCCCCTACGAGCAGTACTTC; CDR3aa: CASSSRLASPYEQYF; abundance: NA; j_gene: TRBJ2-7; d_gene: TRBD2; v_gene: TRBV5-6
CDR3nt: TGCGCCAGCAGCCATAACAGCGGGAGTAGCTACGAGCAGTACTTC; CDR3aa: CASSHNSGSSYEQYF; abundance: NA; j_gene: TRBJ2-7; d_gene: TRBD2; v_gene: TRBV4-1
CDR3nt: TGTGCCAGCAGTAACACAGGGGGCGATTACAATGAGCAGTTCTTC; CDR3aa: CASSNTGGDYNEQFF; abundance: few; j_gene: TRBJ2-1; d_gene: TRBD1; v_gene: TRBV6-5
CDR3nt: TGTGCCAGCTCACAGCTCCCCTCTAGCACAGATACGCAGTATTTT; CDR3aa: CASSQLPSSTDTQYF; abundance: once; j_gene: TRBJ2-3; d_gene: NA; v_gene: TRBV18
CDR3nt: TGTGCCAGCAGCTCTCCAGGGGGAATACGGCGTGAGCAGTTCTTC; CDR3aa: CASSSPGGIRREQFF; abundance: NA; j_gene: TRBJ2-1; d_gene: TRBD1; v_gene: TRBV28
CDR3nt: TGTGCCAGCAGCGATCCGGGACAGGGGGGATCCGGGGAGCTGTTTTTT; CDR3aa: CASSDPGQGGSGELFF; abundance: NA; j_gene: TRBJ2-2; d_gene: TRBD1; v_gene: TRBV9
CDR3nt: TGTGCCAGCCTCAGGGGGCAGCTTGGTCAGCCCCAGCATTTT; CDR3aa: CASLRGQLGQPQHF; abundance: NA; j_gene: TRBJ1-5; d_gene: TRBD1; v_gene: TRBV28
CDR3nt: TGTGCCAGCAGTCCCGGGCCAGGAGGAGGTCAGTTCTTC; CDR3aa: CASSPGPGGGQFF; abundance: NA; j_gene: TRBJ2-1; d_gene: NA; v_gene: TRBV28
CDR3nt: TGTGCCAGCAGCTTTTCAGGGGAGACCCAGTACTTC; CDR3aa: CASSFSGETQYF; abundance: NA; j_gene: TRBJ2-5; d_gene: NA; v_gene: TRBV7-2
CDR3nt: TGCGCCAGCAGCTCCCTTGCGGGAAATGCAGAAGCTTTCTTT; CDR3aa: CASSSLAGNAEAFF; abundance: NA; j_gene: TRBJ1-1; d_gene: NA; v_gene: TRBV5-1
CDR3nt: TGTGCCACCAGTGACCCCGACACACCGAACACCGGGGAGCTGTTTTTT; CDR3aa: CATSDPDTPNTGELFF; abundance: NA; j_gene: TRBJ2-2; d_gene: NA; v_gene: TRBV24-1
CDR3nt: TGCGCCAGCAGCTTGGGGACTAGCGGGAGGGCCCTCCAAGAGACCCAGTACTTC; CDR3aa: CASSLGTSGRALQETQYF; abundance: NA; j_gene: TRBJ2-5; d_gene: TRBD2; v_gene: TRBV5-1
CDR3nt: TGTGCCAGCAGTCTGGGTTTAGGAGGGAAATATGGCTACACCTTC; CDR3aa: CASSLGLGGKYGYTF; abundance: NA; j_gene: TRBJ1-2; d_gene: NA; v_gene: TRBV28
CDR3nt: TGTGCCAGCAGTTTCCAGGGTCATAACACTGAAGCTTTCTTT; CDR3aa: CASSFQGHNTEAFF; abundance: NA; j_gene: TRBJ1-1; d_gene: NA; v_gene: TRBV27
CDR3nt: TGTGCCAGCAGTTTCGTGGGACAGGGGGAAGCTTTCTTT; CDR3aa: CASSFVGQGEAFF; abundance: NA; j_gene: TRBJ1-1; d_gene: TRBD1; v_gene: TRBV12-3/TRBV12-4
CDR3nt: TGTGCCAGCAGCGTCTCCGGGACAGGGGGAAACACCATATATTTT; CDR3aa: CASSVSGTGGNTIYF; abundance: NA; j_gene: TRBJ1-3; d_gene: TRBD1; v_gene: TRBV5-8
CDR3nt: TGCAGTGCTAGTGACCGGGAGGGGTCCTACAATGAGCAGTTCTTC; CDR3aa: CSASDREGSYNEQFF; abundance: once; j_gene: TRBJ2-1; d_gene: TRBD2; v_gene: TRBV20-1
CDR3nt: TGTGCCAGCAGCTTATGGATAGCGGGAGGGCCCCACGAGCAGTACTTC; CDR3aa: CASSLWIAGGPHEQYF; abundance: NA; j_gene: TRBJ2-7; d_gene: TRBD2; v_gene: TRBV7-3
CDR3nt: TGTGCCAGCAGCCTCCGGGACAGTAACTCACCCCTCCACTTT; CDR3aa: CASSLRDSNSPLHF; abundance: NA; j_gene: TRBJ1-6; d_gene: TRBD1; v_gene: TRBV13
CDR3nt: TGTGCCAGCAGCTCAGGACAGGGAATGAAATCTTTCTTT; CDR3aa: CASSSGQGMKSFF; abundance: few; j_gene: TRBJ1-1; d_gene: TRBD1; v_gene: TRBV7-9
CDR3nt: TGTGCCATCAGTGAGGGAAACACAGGGGGCGAAAAACTGTTTTTT; CDR3aa: CAISEGNTGGEKLFF; abundance: NA; j_gene: TRBJ1-4; d_gene: TRBD1; v_gene: TRBV10-3
CDR3nt: TGTGCCAGCAGCTTAGACAGTTACGAGCAGTACTTC; CDR3aa: CASSLDSYEQYF; abundance: NA; j_gene: TRBJ2-7; d_gene: NA; v_gene: TRBV11-3
CDR3nt: TGTGCCAGCAGCTCCCCAGACTTGATTGAAGCTTTCTTT; CDR3aa: CASSSPDLIEAFF; abundance: NA; j_gene: TRBJ1-1; d_gene: NA; v_gene: TRBV4-2
CDR3nt: TGTGCCAGCAGGCGTTCGGGACAAAGTCCCAACGTCCTGACTTTC; CDR3aa: CASRRSGQSPNVLTF; abundance: NA; j_gene: TRBJ2-6; d_gene: NA; v_gene: TRBV14
CDR3nt: TGTGCCAGCAGTTTTGGCCCTACTATAGGCTACACCTTC; CDR3aa: CASSFGPTIGYTF; abundance: once; j_gene: TRBJ1-2; d_gene: NA; v_gene: TRBV27
CDR3nt: TGTGCCAGCACCAACCGGGACAGGGAGAACACCATATATTTT; CDR3aa: CASTNRDRENTIYF; abundance: NA; j_gene: TRBJ1-3; d_gene: TRBD1; v_gene: TRBV28
CDR3nt: TGTGCCAGCAGCCAGCCGGGACTAGCAGGCACAGATACGCAGTATTTT; CDR3aa: CASSQPGLAGTDTQYF; abundance: NA; j_gene: TRBJ2-3; d_gene: TRBD2; v_gene: TRBV5-6
CDR3nt: TGCGCCAGCAGCTGGAGGACGGGTTCAGAGACCCAGTACTTC; CDR3aa: CASSWRTGSETQYF; abundance: NA; j_gene: TRBJ2-5; d_gene: NA; v_gene: TRBV5-1
CDR3nt: TGTGCCAGCAGCCATCTGAGGGATAGCACTGAAGCTTTCTTT; CDR3aa: CASSHLRDSTEAFF; abundance: NA; j_gene: TRBJ1-1; d_gene: NA; v_gene: TRBV3-1/TRBV3-2
CDR3nt: TGCAGTGCTGGGGGACTGGGGCCGGTTTTT; CDR3aa: CSAGGLGPVF; abundance: NA; j_gene: TRBJ1-4; d_gene: NA; v_gene: TRBV20-1
CDR3nt: TGTGCCAGTAGTCAGGGGACAGATACGCAGTATTTT; CDR3aa: CASSQGTDTQYF; abundance: NA; j_gene: TRBJ2-3; d_gene: NA; v_gene: TRBV19